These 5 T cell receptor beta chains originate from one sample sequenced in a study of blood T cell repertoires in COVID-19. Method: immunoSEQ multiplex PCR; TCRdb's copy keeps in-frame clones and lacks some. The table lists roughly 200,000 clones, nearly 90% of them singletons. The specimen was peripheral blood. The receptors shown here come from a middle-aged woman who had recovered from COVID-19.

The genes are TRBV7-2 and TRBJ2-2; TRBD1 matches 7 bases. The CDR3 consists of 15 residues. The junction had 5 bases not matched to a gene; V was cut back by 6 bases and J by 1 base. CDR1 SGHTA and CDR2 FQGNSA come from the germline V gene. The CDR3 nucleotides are TGTGCCAGCAGATCGGGACAGCTGAACACCGGGGAGCTGTTTTTT. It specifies CASRSGQLNTGELFF.

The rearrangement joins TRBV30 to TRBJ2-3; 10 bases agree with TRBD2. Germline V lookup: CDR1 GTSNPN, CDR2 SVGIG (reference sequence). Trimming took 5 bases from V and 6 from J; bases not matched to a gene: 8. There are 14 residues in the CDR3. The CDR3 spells CAWALAGVGDTQYF. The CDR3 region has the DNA TGTGCCTGGGCCCTAGCGGGAGTAGGGGATACGCAGTATTTT.

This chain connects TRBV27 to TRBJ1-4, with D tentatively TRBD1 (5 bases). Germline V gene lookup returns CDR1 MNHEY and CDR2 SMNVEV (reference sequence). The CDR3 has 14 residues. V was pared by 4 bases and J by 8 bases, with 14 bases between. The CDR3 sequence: CASSYRGTGEKLFF. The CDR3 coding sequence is TGTGCCAGCAGTTATCGGGGGACTGGGGAAAAACTGTTTTTT.

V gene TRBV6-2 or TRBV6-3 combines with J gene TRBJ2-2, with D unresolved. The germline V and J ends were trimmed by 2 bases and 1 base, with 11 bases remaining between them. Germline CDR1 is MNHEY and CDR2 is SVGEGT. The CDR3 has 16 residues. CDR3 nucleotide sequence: TGTGCCAGCAGTTACGAGGCGGCCCTGAACACCGGGGAGCTGTTTTTT. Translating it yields CASSYEAALNTGELFF.

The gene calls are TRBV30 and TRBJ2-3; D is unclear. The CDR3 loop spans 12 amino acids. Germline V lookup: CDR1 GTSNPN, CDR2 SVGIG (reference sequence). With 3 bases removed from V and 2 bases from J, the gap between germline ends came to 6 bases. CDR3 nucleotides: TGTGCCTGGAGCCTTATCACAGATACGCAGTATTTT. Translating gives CAWSLITDTQYF.